These 27 T cell receptor beta chains originate from one sample sequenced in a study of naive and memory T cell subsets. Two oligonucleotides, mixed equimolar, formed the beta constant-region primer covering TRBC1 and TRBC2. In TCRdb, the UMI-ligation and nested PCR reads were re-called with MiXCR into one record per CDR3 protein. The sample lists roughly 140,000 distinct CDR3 sequences, approximately 15% occurring once. Material: naive CD4+ T cells from blood. All receptors derive from a human donor in good health.

This chain uses TRBV7-9 with TRBJ2-7; 8 nucleotides line up with TRBD2. This CDR3 is 15 amino acids long. Losses at the gene ends were 7 bases for V and 5 bases for J; bases not matched to a gene: 13. The V gene's germline CDR1 is SEHNR and CDR2 FQNEAQ (reference sequence). The CDR3 is CASTPPGLGPNEQYF. CDR3 DNA sequence: TGTGCCAGCACCCCCCCGGGACTAGGTCCCAACGAGCAGTACTTC.

This rearrangement joins TRBV2 to TRBJ1-1, with D unclear. This CDR3 has 14 residues. Germline V gene data show CDR1 as SNHLY and CDR2 as FYNNEI. Trimming shortened V by 2 bases and J by 0 bases, and 7 bases separated the two germline ends. This CDR3 is CASSELLMNTEAFF. The DNA for the CDR3 is TGTGCCAGCAGTGAACTCCTCATGAACACTGAAGCTTTCTTT.

This clonotype showed up just a few times. The chain employs TRBV24-1 and TRBJ2-1; D is possibly TRBD2 (6 bases). The CDR3 is 16 residues long. Germline V gene sequence: CDR1 KGHDR, CDR2 SFDVKD. V lost 10 bases and J lost 5, with 23 bases in between. The CDR3 spells CATGPGGAGINNEQFF. CDR3 in DNA: TGTGCCACAGGCCCCGGGGGAGCGGGTATCAACAATGAGCAGTTCTTC.

Only a few counts were recorded for this clonotype. V usage is TRBV28 and J usage is TRBJ1-2; D unclear. Germline CDR1 is MDHEN and CDR2 is SYDVKM. V lost 3 bases to trimming and J lost 2 bases, with 7 bases between them. CDR3 length: 13 amino acids. CDR3 loop: CASSFGQNYGYTF. The CDR3 DNA reads TGTGCCAGCAGTTTTGGGCAAAACTATGGCTACACCTTC.

A single count supports this clonotype. The genes are TRBV29-1 and TRBJ1-1; maybe TRBD1 (6 bases). The germline V gene encodes CDR1 SQVTM and CDR2 ANQGSEA. Trimming stripped 0 bases from V and 9 bases from J, with 14 bases between. The CDR3 has 13 residues. The CDR3 here is CSVEDGTRTQAFF. As DNA, the CDR3 is TGCAGCGTTGAAGACGGGACACGGACTCAAGCTTTCTTT.

This clonotype was detected only a few times. This chain joins TRBV7-2 and TRBJ2-1; 14 bases are shared with TRBD2. The CDR3 is 17 amino acids. The trim removed 4 bases at V and 7 bases at J, leaving 9 bases unmatched. Per germline, CDR1 SGHTA and CDR2 FQGNSA. CDR3: CASSSGLAGGPVNEQFF. The CDR3 coding sequence is TGTGCCAGCAGCTCCGGACTAGCGGGGGGTCCGGTGAATGAGCAGTTCTTC.

The chain is built from TRBV7-2 and TRBJ2-1; TRBD1 aligns across 8 bases. Germline V gene data show CDR1 as SGHTA and CDR2 as FQGNSA. This CDR3 is 22 amino acids long. Trimming at V came to 8 bases and at J to 7 bases, leaving 34 bases not matched to a gene. Here the CDR3 DNA reads TGTGCCAGCCACAGCTTAGCTTGGACAGGGCCTAGAGGACGGGGGTATGGAAATGAGCAGTTCTTC. Translated, it gives CASHSLAWTGPRGRGYGNEQFF.

This sequence joins TRBV7-2 and TRBJ2-1; maybe TRBD2 (5 bases). This CDR3 has 16 residues. Germline values: CDR1 SGHTA, CDR2 FQGNSA. The V gene lost 5 bases and the J gene lost 2 bases, with 16 bases spanning the gap. CDR3 nucleotide sequence: TGTGCCAGCAGCCCGGGAAACTGGGGTACCTACAATGAGCAGTTCTTC. Translation gives CASSPGNWGTYNEQFF.

The chain recombines TRBV20-1 with TRBJ2-4, with 7 bases lining up with TRBD1. In germline, CDR1 is DFQATT, CDR2 SNEGSKA (reference sequence). Unmatched junction bases numbered 7, after V lost 5 bases and J lost 0 bases. The CDR3 spans 15 residues. CDR3 sequence: CSAYRDSLAKNIQYF. The CDR3 bases are TGCAGTGCTTATCGGGACAGCCTAGCCAAAAACATTCAGTACTTC.

The V call is TRBV28, the J call TRBJ2-3, with TRBD2 matching 14 bases. Germline CDR1 reads MDHEN; CDR2 reads SYDVKM. CDR3 length: 16 residues. The ends lost 2 bases at V and 5 bases at J; junction bases unmatched: 3. In DNA, the CDR3 is TGTGCCAGCAGTTTACCCGGGACTAGCGGGAGAGATACGCAGTATTTT. Its protein is CASSLPGTSGRDTQYF.

This clonotype was seen more than once but under ten times. The chain carries TRBV7-2 and TRBJ2-7; D is unclear. This CDR3 has 15 amino acids. Trimming took off 4 bases at V and 2 bases at J, with 15 bases between the two ends. Looked up from germline, CDR1 is SGHTA and CDR2 is FQGNSA. CDR3: CASSSQVQSPYEQYF. The CDR3 region has the DNA TGTGCCAGCAGCTCTCAGGTGCAGAGTCCCTACGAGCAGTACTTC.

The chain couples TRBV28 to TRBJ2-1; 10 bases fit TRBD1. J lost 5 bases, V lost 1 base, and 11 bases had no gene match. Germline V gives CDR1 MDHEN, CDR2 SYDVKM. This CDR3 has 18 amino acids. The CDR3 nucleotides are TGTGCCAGCAGTTTATTCGGGGTGTGGGGACAGGGGAACAATGAGCAGTTCTTC. Its protein is CASSLFGVWGQGNNEQFF.

The chain uses TRBV29-1 and TRBJ2-2; D gene ambiguous. The CDR3 contains 12 residues. V lost 3 bases and J lost 6, with 8 bases in between. Looked up from germline, CDR1 is SQVTM and CDR2 is ANQGSEA. CDR3 loop: CSVDGYPGELFF. CDR3 sequence (DNA): TGCAGCGTTGATGGGTACCCCGGGGAGCTGTTTTTT.

This clonotype was recorded a few times. CDR3 bases: TGTGCCAGCAGCTTTCCAGGGGGGTACAATGAGCAGTTCTTC. Translation: CASSFPGGYNEQFF. This sequence joins TRBV7-2 and TRBJ2-1, with D possibly matching TRBD1 (7 bases). CDR1 is SGHTA, CDR2 FQGNSA, per germline. This CDR3 contains 14 residues. Between the trimmed V and J ends, which lost 3 bases and 4 bases, there was a span of 10 bases.

Here the CDR3 DNA reads TGTGCCAGTAGTATATCCCGTCCAGGAAACACTGAAGCTTTCTTT. It specifies CASSISRPGNTEAFF. The V and J genes are TRBV19 and TRBJ1-1; D is unclear. Trimming left V 2 bases short and J 2 bases short, with 12 bases between. The CDR3 is 15 amino acids. Germline V gene lookup returns CDR1 LNHDA and CDR2 SQIVND (reference sequence). Looking up the rest from reference TRBV19 and TRBJ1-1 gives the full variable domain: DGGITQSPKYLFRKEGQNVTLSCEQNLNHDAMYWYRQDPGQGLRLIYYSQIVNDFQKGDIAEGYSVSREKKESFPLTVTSAQKNPTAFYLCASSISRPGNTEAFFGQGTRLTVV.

This clonotype was seen a few times. V gene TRBV6-1 combines with J gene TRBJ2-2; TRBD1 matches 7 bases. This CDR3 has 15 amino acids. Germline V CDR1 and CDR2: MNHNS, SASEGT. Trimming cost V 8 bases and J 5 bases; bases outside gene matches: 11. The CDR3 DNA reads TGTGCCAGCGAACAAAAGGGGGCCGGTACCGGGGAGCTGTTTTTT. Translating it yields CASEQKGAGTGELFF.

The rearrangement links TRBV4-2 to TRBJ1-5; tentatively, D is TRBD1 (6 bases). This CDR3 spans 16 amino acids. CDR1 is LGHNA and CDR2 is YNFKEQ in the germline V gene. V shed 5 bases and J shed 4 bases, with 18 bases lying between them. The CDR3, as DNA: TGTGCCAGCAGCGTCATCCTACAGGGCCCGAATCAGCCCCAGCATTTT. It codes for CASSVILQGPNQPQHF.

This clonotype turned up a few times. The V and J genes are TRBV6-2 or TRBV6-3 and TRBJ1-2, with a weak D call TRBD1 (6 bases). The CDR3 length is 13 residues. In germline, CDR1 is MNHEY, CDR2 SVGEGT. Trimming removed 6 bases from V and 4 bases from J, with 12 bases in between. CDR3 region: CASSPTGSYGYTF. The CDR3 DNA is TGTGCCAGCAGCCCTACAGGGTCCTATGGCTACACCTTC.

The chain carries TRBV5-1 and TRBJ2-1; 10 positions match TRBD2. Germline CDR1 SGHRS, CDR2 YFSETQ. There are 18 residues in the CDR3. The junction had 12 bases not matched to a gene; V was cut back by 0 bases and J by 6 bases. The CDR3 protein is CASSLDGASGRLPNEQFF. CDR3 coding DNA: TGCGCCAGCAGCTTGGATGGGGCTAGCGGGAGATTACCCAATGAGCAGTTCTTC. Looking up the rest from reference TRBV5-1 and TRBJ2-1 gives the full variable domain: KAGVTQTPRYLIKTRGQQVTLSCSPISGHRSVSWYQQTPGQGLQFLFEYFSETQRNKGNFPGRFSGRQFSNSRSEMNVSTLELGDSALYLCASSLDGASGRLPNEQFFGPGTRLTVL.

This chain joins TRBV4-1 and TRBJ1-2; possible D gene TRBD1, 6 bases. Germline CDR1 and CDR2: MGHRA and YSYEKL. This CDR3 spans 17 amino acids. The germline V and J ends were trimmed by 0 bases and 7 bases, with 21 bases remaining between them. This CDR3 reads CASSQEGFQGIPPGYTF. The CDR3 coding sequence is TGCGCCAGCAGCCAAGAGGGCTTCCAGGGGATACCTCCTGGCTACACCTTC.

V gene TRBV20-1 combines with J gene TRBJ2-7, with 7 bases that match TRBD1. The germline CDR1 and CDR2 sequences are DFQATT and SNEGSKA (reference sequence). The CDR3 runs 16 residues. V shed 0 bases and J 2 bases; nucleotides not matched to a gene: 10. Here the CDR3 reads CSARDLNRGSAYEQYF. CDR3 in DNA: TGCAGTGCTAGAGATCTGAACAGGGGCAGCGCCTACGAGCAGTACTTC.

This clonotype occurred a few times. The chain carries TRBV20-1 and TRBJ1-5; D not certain. Between the trimmed V and J ends, which lost 6 bases and 1 base, there was a span of 13 bases. The CDR3 extends over 14 amino acids. Per germline, CDR1 DFQATT and CDR2 SNEGSKA (reference sequence). The DNA of the CDR3 is TGCAGTGCCAGGACCGGGGAGAGCAATCAGCCCCAGCATTTT. Protein product: CSARTGESNQPQHF.

The sample holds many counts of this clonotype. The gene calls are TRBV10-3 and TRBJ2-7, with D hard to call. This CDR3 region has 14 residues. V lost 7 bases and J lost 2, with 15 bases in between. The germline gives CDR1 ENHRY, CDR2 SYGVKD. The CDR3 loop reads CAITATFSTYEQYF. The CDR3, as DNA: TGTGCCATCACGGCGACATTCTCAACCTACGAGCAGTACTTC.

This clonotype was seen a few times. The V call is TRBV24-1, the J call TRBJ2-1; D is undetermined. CDR1 KGHDR and CDR2 SFDVKD come from the germline V gene. Trimming cost V 1 base and J 6 bases, with 3 bases left between them. The CDR3 runs 12 residues. The CDR3 coding sequence is TGTGCCACCAGTGATTTTTTCAATGAGCAGTTCTTC. Translation: CATSDFFNEQFF.

This clonotype showed up just a few times. V is TRBV6-2 or TRBV6-3 and J is TRBJ2-7, with D possibly being TRBD2 (6 bases). The CDR3 consists of 12 residues. V lost 8 bases and J 2 bases, leaving 10 bases between the germline ends. Germline values: CDR1 MNHEY, CDR2 SVGEGT. The CDR3 DNA reads as TGTGCCAGCGGGAGGCTCCCCTACGAGCAGTACTTC. Protein product: CASGRLPYEQYF.

This chain links TRBV3-1 with TRBJ1-1; D unclear. CDR1 and CDR2 from the germline V gene are LGHDT and YNNKEL (reference sequence). V lost 0 bases and J lost 10, with 12 bases in between. This CDR3 region has 13 residues. DNA for the CDR3: TGTGCCAGCAGCCAAGATCGGAGGGCTCGAGCTTTCTTT. Translated, it gives CASSQDRRARAFF.

This clonotype was seen at least ten times. The chain couples TRBV5-1 to TRBJ2-7; D may be TRBD2 (5 bases). This CDR3 has 12 amino acids. V was cut by 3 bases and J by 6 bases, with 10 bases left in between. Germline lookup yields CDR1 SGHRS and CDR2 YFSETQ. CDR3 nucleotides: TGCGCCAGCAGCTCAGGAGAGGGCGAGCAGTACTTC. Its translation is CASSSGEGEQYF.